A single sample is the source of the 20 T cell receptor beta chains below, sequenced in a study of immune evolution from preneoplasia to lung adenocarcinoma. Repertoires were generated with immunoSEQ multiplex PCR, while TCRdb's copy carries only in-frame clones and drops some. The sample shows some 5,800 clones, roughly three quarters of them seen only once. The sequencing input was FFPE adjacent normal lung tissue. These receptors all come from a person aged 55-79 years with lung adenocarcinoma.

The sample holds a few counts of this clone. The chain combines TRBV9 with TRBJ2-3; D possibly corresponds to TRBD2 (6 bases). The CDR3 sequence is 15 residues long. Trimming cost V 1 base and J 2 bases, with 11 bases left between them. The germline gives CDR1 SGDLS, CDR2 YYNGEE. This CDR3 reads CASSVYGGSTDTQYF. CDR3 bases: TGTGCCAGCAGCGTATACGGAGGGTCCACAGATACGCAGTATTTT.

This clone counts as large. The chain links TRBV7-8 to TRBJ1-3; TRBD1 is a possible D gene (6 bases). This CDR3 contains 14 residues. Looked up from germline, CDR1 is SGHVS and CDR2 is FQNEAQ. Trimming shortened V by 6 bases and J by 1 base, and 10 bases separated the two germline ends. CDR3 coding DNA: TGTGCCAGCAGTCCAACAGGGTCTGGAAACACCATATATTTT. Translation gives CASSPTGSGNTIYF.

The J gene is TRBJ2-2, the V gene TRBV15; TRBD1 is a possible D gene (5 bases). This CDR3 spans 14 amino acids. CDR1 LNHNV and CDR2 YYDKDF come from the germline V gene (reference sequence). The V gene lost 1 base and the J gene lost 7 bases, with 10 bases spanning the gap. The CDR3 bases are TGTGCCACCAGCAGAGCCAGGGCCGTCGGGGAGCTGTTTTTT. Translated: CATSRARAVGELFF.

By proportion, this clone is medium-sized. The V call is TRBV30, the J call TRBJ2-3, with 7 bases matching TRBD2. This CDR3 region has 13 residues. Per the germline V gene, CDR1 is GTSNPN and CDR2 is SVGIG (reference sequence). The V segment lost 5 bases and the J segment 5 bases; nucleotides outside the gene matches: 7. The CDR3 protein is CAWERGRRDTQYF. DNA of the CDR3: TGTGCCTGGGAGCGGGGTAGGAGAGATACGCAGTATTTT.

Only one count was recorded for this clone. The chain couples TRBV5-1 to TRBJ1-2, with D possibly matching TRBD1 (6 bases). With 5 bases removed from V and 1 base from J, the gap between germline ends came to 18 bases. The germline gives CDR1 SGHRS, CDR2 YFSETQ. This CDR3 is 16 amino acids long. The CDR3 DNA follows: TGCGCCAGCAGTTATGGAAGGGGGGGCTTTAACTATGGCTACACCTTC. It encodes CASSYGRGGFNYGYTF.

In DNA, the CDR3 is TGCGCCAGCAGCCCTTACGCGGCCCCCTATGGCTACACCTTC. Translating gives CASSPYAAPYGYTF. This chain joins TRBV4-1 and TRBJ1-2; the D is unclear. In germline, CDR1 is MGHRA, CDR2 YSYEKL. The CDR3 runs 14 residues. The V end lost 4 bases, the J end lost 4 bases, and 13 bases lay between the germline ends.

This clone was observed a few times. The chain recombines TRBV30 with TRBJ1-5; perhaps TRBD1 as D (5 bases). The germline V gene encodes CDR1 GTSNPN and CDR2 SVGIG (reference sequence). The V gene lost 0 bases and the J gene lost 5 bases, with 17 bases spanning the gap. The CDR3 is made up of 16 amino acids. The CDR3 DNA reads as TGTGCCTGGAGTGTTGGATATTGGACACTACATCAGCCCCAGCATTTT. It encodes CAWSVGYWTLHQPQHF.

V usage is TRBV27 and J usage is TRBJ2-3; D may match TRBD1 or TRBD2 (5 bases each). The V and J ends lost 3 bases and 2 bases respectively, with 9 bases between them. The CDR3 sequence is 14 residues long. Germline CDR1 is MNHEY and CDR2 is SMNVEV (reference sequence). In nucleotides, the CDR3 is TGTGCCAGCAGTTTGGGGGACGACACAGATACGCAGTATTTT. This gives the protein CASSLGDDTDTQYF.

This clone was counted once. The junction and the germline gene differ at one end; a read error may be behind it. CDR3 protein: CASSNSGPRTYEQYF. The DNA of the CDR3 is TGTGCCAGCAGTAACTCAGGCCCGCGAACCTACGAGCAGTACTTC. The rearrangement uses TRBV6-5 and TRBJ2-7; D is unresolved. The CDR3 consists of 15 residues. The germline V gene encodes CDR1 MNHEY and CDR2 SVGAGI.

This clone was found a few times. The chain is built from TRBV18 and TRBJ1-2; 7 bases agree with TRBD1. CDR1 and CDR2 (germline): KGHSH, LQKENI. V shed 6 bases and J 5 bases; nucleotides not matched to a gene: 6. CDR3 length: 13 amino acids. CDR3 sequence (DNA): TGTGCCAGCTCGCCAGGACAGGAATATGGCTACACCTTC. Translated: CASSPGQEYGYTF.

The chain combines TRBV15 with TRBJ1-2; D might be TRBD1 (5 bases). CDR3 length: 14 residues. The germline V gene encodes CDR1 LNHNV and CDR2 YYDKDF (reference sequence). V was shortened by 4 bases and J by 6 bases, with 15 bases between the two germline ends. The CDR3 nucleotides are TGTGCCACCAGCACTCCCGACCGGACAAATGGCTACACCTTC. This sequence encodes CATSTPDRTNGYTF. Supplemented by reference TRBV15 and TRBJ1-2, the full variable domain reads DAMVIQNPRYQVTQFGKPVTLSCSQTLNHNVMYWYQQKSSQAPKLLFHYYDKDFNNEADTPDNFQSRRPNTSFCFLDIRSPGLGDTAMYLCATSTPDRTNGYTFGSGTRLTVV.

Written as DNA, the CDR3 is TGTGCCACCAGCAGGGCACGGACAGACCCCGAGCAGTTCTTC. Translated, it gives CATSRARTDPEQFF. The chain links TRBV15 to TRBJ2-1; TRBD1 is a possible D gene (6 bases). This CDR3 region has 14 residues. Germline V gene lookup returns CDR1 LNHNV and CDR2 YYDKDF (reference sequence). Trimming pared 3 bases from V and 10 bases from J, leaving 16 bases between.

This chain joins TRBV5-1 and TRBJ2-5, with D perhaps TRBD1 or TRBD2 (5 bases each). Trimming removed 0 bases from V and 1 base from J, with 10 bases in between. CDR3 length: 15 amino acids. Germline loops: CDR1 SGHRS, CDR2 YFSETQ. The CDR3 DNA sequence: TGCGCCAGCAGCTTGGGGGGACGAATCCAAGAGACCCAGTACTTC. It translates to CASSLGGRIQETQYF.

As regards this clone: Different DNA sequences within this sample yield the same CDR3. This chain uses TRBV29-1 with TRBJ2-2; maybe TRBD1 (5 bases). V was trimmed by 4 bases and J by 8 bases, leaving 17 bases between them. The CDR3 contains 14 residues. Germline lookup yields CDR1 SQVTM and CDR2 ANQGSEA. CDR3 DNA sequence: TGCAGCGTTGGGGGCGGAGCTCTCGGTGGGGAGCTGTTTTTT. Translated: CSVGGGALGGELFF.

The rearrangement joins TRBV28 to TRBJ1-1; 8 nucleotides line up with TRBD1. The germline gives CDR1 MDHEN, CDR2 SYDVKM. The CDR3 loop spans 14 amino acids. The J segment lost 5 bases and the V segment lost 5 bases, leaving 7 bases of the junction unmatched. CDR3 loop: CASSTQGASTEAFF. The CDR3 coding sequence is TGTGCCAGCAGTACTCAGGGGGCAAGTACTGAAGCTTTCTTT.

This clone was counted a single time. The rearrangement uses TRBV28 and TRBJ2-7; D perhaps matches TRBD2 (6 bases). V was trimmed by 6 bases and J by 7 bases, leaving 19 bases between them. The CDR3 is made up of 14 amino acids. The germline V gene has CDR1 MDHEN and CDR2 SYDVKM. Here the CDR3 reads CASRPTGLGGEQYF. CDR3 DNA sequence: TGTGCCAGCAGGCCTACAGGCCTCGGGGGTGAGCAGTACTTC.

This chain uses TRBV9 with TRBJ2-1; TRBD2 aligns across 9 bases. The CDR3 runs to 16 residues. Germline CDR1 reads SGDLS; CDR2 reads YYNGEE. V gave up 4 bases and J gave up 6 bases; unmatched junction bases: 11. The CDR3 spells CASSPRGSGGSNEQFF. For the CDR3, the DNA is TGTGCCAGCAGCCCCCGGGGTAGCGGGGGAAGCAATGAGCAGTTCTTC.

This clone has just one count. The chain links TRBV5-1 to TRBJ1-6; TRBD1 matches 7 bases. The CDR3 is 15 residues long. With 3 bases clipped from V and 8 bases from J, the junction kept 8 bases outside the gene matches. The germline gives CDR1 SGHRS, CDR2 YFSETQ. CDR3 residues: CASSWKTGTDSPLHF. The CDR3 DNA reads as TGCGCCAGCAGCTGGAAGACAGGGACGGATTCACCCCTCCACTTT.

This chain uses TRBV7-3 with TRBJ2-1; 11 bases line up with TRBD2. The CDR3 totals 15 residues. J was trimmed by 8 bases and V by 4 bases; bases with no gene match: 7. From germline, CDR1 is SGHTA and CDR2 FQGTGA. Here the CDR3 reads CASSSRGTSGHEQFF. CDR3 DNA sequence: TGTGCCAGCAGCTCCCGCGGGACTAGCGGTCATGAGCAGTTCTTC. Using reference TRBV7-3 and TRBJ2-1 for the parts outside the CDR3, the full variable domain is GAGVSQTPSNKVTEKGKYVELRCDPISGHTALYWYRQSLGQGPEFLIYFQGTGAADDSGLPNDRFFAVRPEGSVSTLKIQRTERGDSAVYLCASSSRGTSGHEQFFGPGTRLTVL.

The chain recombines TRBV7-3 with TRBJ1-6; D remains ambiguous. Germline V gene sequence: CDR1 SGHTA, CDR2 FQGTGA. Trimming removed 5 bases from V and 4 bases from J, with 12 bases in between. The CDR3 length is 15 residues. The CDR3 region is CASSLGPDYNSPLHF. In nucleotides, the CDR3 is TGTGCCAGCAGCCTCGGGCCCGATTATAATTCACCCCTCCACTTT.